This T cell receptor beta chain was retrieved from a study of OX40 agonist ivuxolimab in advanced cancers. Study-wide context: Patients' therapy was ivuxolimab, an antibody that acts as an agonist of OX40 (CD134). Three patients had partial responses: one hepatocellular carcinoma, two cutaneous melanoma. Study-wide findings and caveats: Part of the nonresponder group also had normalized T-cell clonal expansion that was low. Doses of 0.1 to 3.0 mg/kg were accompanied by clonal expansion of CD4+ and CD8+ blood T cells by week 6.

CDR3 length: 16 residues. Between the trimmed V and J ends, which lost 4 bases and 0 bases, there was a span of 13 bases. Germline-derived CDR1 and CDR2 are MNHNS and SASEGT. About this clone itself: What it recognizes is unknown.

Profiling relied on immunoSEQ multiplex PCR, and the TCRdb table lists in-frame clones only, not all of them. The table shows fewer than 95,000 clones, with about 86% occurring only once. Sequenced material: CD4+ or CD8+ T cells sorted from blood, taken in a trial of the OX40 agonist ivuxolimab. The chain carries TRBV6-1 and TRBJ2-1; no clear D gene. The source of this sequence is an adult with an advanced solid tumor such as melanoma, head and neck, liver or kidney cancer. The CDR3 loop reads CASSGTLTRSYNEQFF. The CDR3 DNA reads as TGTGCCAGCAGTGGGACGCTAACGCGCTCCTACAATGAGCAGTTCTTC.